A single sample gave rise to the 24 T cell receptor beta chains below, sequenced in a study of blood T cell repertoires in COVID-19. TCRdb keeps only in-frame clones here, not all; method: immunoSEQ multiplex PCR. The table records 250,000 to 350,000 clones, around 83% of them present only once. The sample comprised peripheral blood. The receptors originated from a woman aged 45-59 years with acute or convalescent COVID-19.

The chain employs TRBV15 and TRBJ2-7, with TRBD1 identical over 8 bases. The V and J ends lost 3 bases and 7 bases, in that order; junction bases with no gene match: 14. Germline CDR1 LNHNV, CDR2 YYDKDF (reference sequence). CDR3 length: 16 residues. The CDR3, as DNA: TGTGCCACCAGCAGGGGATCGGGGGACAGGCGTTGGGAGCAGTACTTC. Its translation is CATSRGSGDRRWEQYF.

The chain employs TRBV9 and TRBJ1-2; D gene uncertain. The CDR3 is made up of 13 amino acids. V was clipped by 3 bases and J by 6 bases, with 12 bases between them. Germline V lookup: CDR1 SGDLS, CDR2 YYNGEE. The CDR3 DNA sequence: TGTGCCAGCAGCGCTTCGGACGGGGATGGCTACACCTTC. This encodes CASSASDGDGYTF.

A remark on this clone: A junction boundary mismatches the germline segment, possibly from a read error. This chain connects TRBV5-1 to TRBJ2-5; D possibly corresponds to TRBD1 (6 bases). This CDR3 is 13 amino acids long. Germline V gene sequence: CDR1 SGHRS, CDR2 YFSETQ. CDR3 sequence (DNA): TGCGCAAGCAGGGGCGAGTACCAAGAGACCCAGTACTTC. Amino acids: CASRGEYQETQYF.

The V gene is TRBV7-2, the J gene TRBJ2-5; 7 bases are shared with TRBD2. Germline V gives CDR1 SGHTA, CDR2 FQGNSA. J lost 5 bases, V lost 3 bases, and 3 bases had no gene match. This CDR3 is built from 13 residues. CDR3: CASSLRERETQYF. The CDR3 DNA follows: TGTGCCAGCAGCTTGCGGGAGAGGGAGACCCAGTACTTC.

The J gene is TRBJ1-3, the V gene TRBV6-6; TRBD1 might be the D (6 bases). Looked up from germline, CDR1 is MNHNY and CDR2 is SVGAGI (reference sequence). The CDR3 covers 14 residues. The V end was cut by 2 bases, the J end by 1 base, with 6 bases between. The CDR3 reads CASSYRGSGNTIYF. CDR3 DNA sequence: TGTGCCAGCAGTTACAGGGGGTCTGGAAACACCATATATTTT.

The chain is built from TRBV5-4 and TRBJ1-2; possible D gene TRBD1, 5 bases. The CDR3 is made up of 13 amino acids. V was clipped by 2 bases and J by 8 bases, with 13 bases between them. The V gene's germline CDR1 is SGHNT and CDR2 YYREEE (reference sequence). The CDR3 region is CASSFYGGEGYTF. Written as DNA, the CDR3 is TGTGCCAGCAGCTTTTACGGAGGGGAAGGCTACACCTTC.

This clone was seen more than once but under ten times. This chain connects TRBV5-4 to TRBJ1-2; D might be TRBD1 (6 bases). CDR3 length equals 14 residues. The V and J ends lost 0 bases and 2 bases respectively, with 8 bases between them. Germline loops: CDR1 SGHNT, CDR2 YYREEE (reference sequence). The CDR3 reads CASSLETGNYGYTF. The CDR3 DNA reads as TGTGCCAGCAGCTTGGAAACAGGGAACTATGGCTACACCTTC.

The chain uses TRBV5-1 and TRBJ2-4; the match to TRBD2 covers 10 bases. From germline, CDR1 is SGHRS and CDR2 YFSETQ. V was clipped by 0 bases and J by 4 bases; unmatched bases: 10. The CDR3 loop spans 18 amino acids. In DNA, the CDR3 is TGCGCCAGCAGCTTGGAGGTAGCGGGGGGACCCTTTAAAAACATTCAGTACTTC. Translating gives CASSLEVAGGPFKNIQYF. Filled out from reference TRBV5-1 and TRBJ2-4, the complete variable domain reads KAGVTQTPRYLIKTRGQQVTLSCSPISGHRSVSWYQQTPGQGLQFLFEYFSETQRNKGNFPGRFSGRQFSNSRSEMNVSTLELGDSALYLCASSLEVAGGPFKNIQYFGAGTRLSVL.

This chain connects TRBV1 to TRBJ2-3; the DNA was not used to check the table's D call, TRBD2. TRBV1 is noted as a pseudogene. The CDR3 has 13 amino acids. The chain's CDR3 is CTSMGGGTNTQYF. The CDR3 DNA reads TGCACCAGCATGGGGGGGGGCACAAATACGCAGTATTTT.

The V gene is TRBV9, the J gene TRBJ2-1, with 7 bases fitting TRBD2. The CDR3 runs 16 residues. The V gene end was trimmed by 7 bases and the J gene end by 2 bases; junction bases not matched to a gene: 12. Germline CDR1 is SGDLS and CDR2 is YYNGEE. The CDR3 region is CASQSGGGTTYNEQFF. For the CDR3, the DNA is TGTGCCAGCCAGTCGGGTGGCGGGACTACCTACAATGAGCAGTTCTTC.

The chain uses TRBV5-4 and TRBJ2-3; TRBD1 might be the D (5 bases). The CDR3 spans 14 residues. Trimming removed 3 bases at V and 5 bases at J, with 13 bases between. Germline CDR1 reads SGHNT; CDR2 reads YYREEE (reference sequence). The CDR3 reads CASSSTGPGDTQYF. CDR3 bases: TGTGCCAGCAGCTCAACAGGACCTGGAGATACGCAGTATTTT.

The chain couples TRBV15 to TRBJ2-2; D remains ambiguous. CDR1 and CDR2 from the germline V gene are LNHNV and YYDKDF (reference sequence). V shed 9 bases and J shed 5 bases, with 10 bases lying between them. The CDR3 contains 12 residues. This CDR3 reads CATLGPTGELFF. The CDR3 DNA is TGTGCCACATTGGGCCCAACCGGGGAGCTGTTTTTT.

The chain has TRBV18 and TRBJ1-3; 7 bases are shared with TRBD1. The V and J ends lost 5 bases and 0 bases, in that order; junction bases with no gene match: 7. This CDR3 contains 16 residues. The germline V gene encodes CDR1 KGHSH and CDR2 LQKENI. The CDR3 DNA reads as TGTGCCAGCTCATTACGCCGGGACAGCTCTGGAAACACCATATATTTT. This encodes CASSLRRDSSGNTIYF. Supplemented by reference TRBV18 and TRBJ1-3, the full variable domain reads NAGVMQNPRHLVRRRGQEARLRCSPMKGHSHVYWYRQLPEEGLKFMVYLQKENIIDESGMPKERFSAEFPKEGPSILRIQQVVRGDSAAYFCASSLRRDSSGNTIYFGEGSWLTVV.

The CDR3 is CASEDSLRGANVLTF. In DNA form, the CDR3 reads TGTGCCAGCGAGGACAGTCTGCGTGGGGCCAACGTCCTGACTTTC. The V and J genes are TRBV19 and TRBJ2-6; D is perhaps TRBD1 (6 bases). The CDR3 length is 15 residues. V gave up 9 bases and J gave up 3 bases, with 15 bases separating them. Looked up from germline, CDR1 is LNHDA and CDR2 is SQIVND (reference sequence).

CDR3 nucleotide sequence: TGCGCCAGCAGATCGGGACTAGCGGGAAAAGAGACCCAGTACTTC. Translating it yields CASRSGLAGKETQYF. J is TRBJ2-5 and V is TRBV5-1, with 13 bases lining up with TRBD2. Germline CDR1 reads SGHRS; CDR2 reads YFSETQ. The CDR3 is 15 residues long. Trimming removed 5 bases from V and 3 bases from J; junction bases left unmatched: 4.

The chain uses TRBV12-5 and TRBJ2-1, with D unclear. V lost 6 bases to trimming and J lost 10 bases, with 10 bases between them. This CDR3 contains 11 residues. Germline V CDR1 and CDR2: LGHNT, FRNRAP. CDR3 sequence (DNA): TGTGCTAGTGGCCCGAGCTGGGAGCAGTTCTTC. Protein: CASGPSWEQFF. Combining the CDR3 with reference TRBV12-5 and TRBJ2-1 gives the whole variable domain DARVTQTPRHKVTEMGQEVTMRCQPILGHNTVFWYRQTMMQGLELLAYFRNRAPLDDSGMPKDRFSAEMPDATLATLKIQPSEPRDSAVYFCASGPSWEQFFGPGTRLTVL.

The chain couples TRBV30 to TRBJ1-2; D might be TRBD1 (5 bases). Trimming cost V 1 base and J 7 bases, with 10 bases left between them. The CDR3 covers 12 residues. CDR1 and CDR2 (germline): GTSNPN, SVGIG (reference sequence). CDR3 sequence: CAWSAGAAGYTF. The CDR3, as DNA: TGTGCCTGGAGTGCTGGGGCTGCTGGCTACACCTTC.

The genes are TRBV5-6 and TRBJ2-1; maybe TRBD1 (6 bases). The germline V gene encodes CDR1 SGHDT and CDR2 YYEEEE. This CDR3 region has 14 residues. With 0 bases removed from V and 7 bases from J, the gap between germline ends came to 11 bases. The CDR3 region has the DNA TGTGCCAGCAGCTTGGGGACAGTAAATAATGAGCAGTTCTTC. Translation: CASSLGTVNNEQFF.

This sequence joins TRBV6-2 or TRBV6-3 and TRBJ2-3; 9 bases match TRBD1. The germline gives CDR1 MNHEY, CDR2 SVGEGT. The CDR3 consists of 17 residues. V gave up 2 bases and J gave up 6 bases; unmatched junction bases: 12. The CDR3 sequence is CASSYTFLGQGLDTQYF. The CDR3 coding sequence is TGTGCCAGCAGTTACACCTTTTTGGGACAGGGTCTCGATACGCAGTATTTT.

This clone was seen more than once but under ten times. V is TRBV7-9 and J is TRBJ1-1, with a possible D match to TRBD1 (5 bases). The germline V gene encodes CDR1 SEHNR and CDR2 FQNEAQ (reference sequence). Between the trimmed V and J ends, which lost 4 bases and 5 bases, there was a span of 14 bases. CDR3 size: 14 residues. The CDR3 loop reads CASSSGGARTEAFF. Written as DNA, the CDR3 is TGTGCCAGCAGCTCCGGCGGGGCCAGGACTGAAGCTTTCTTT.

The chain uses TRBV12-3 or TRBV12-4 and TRBJ2-5; D not certain. V lost 2 bases and J 7 bases, leaving 8 bases between the germline ends. The CDR3 spans 12 residues. The CDR3 spells CASSLSRGTQYF. The CDR3 nucleotides are TGTGCCAGCAGTTTAAGCAGAGGGACCCAGTACTTC.

The gene calls are TRBV21-1 and TRBJ2-4; the DNA was not compared with TRBD2, the D call given in the table. TRBV21-1 is classified as a pseudogene. The CDR3 consists of 17 residues. This CDR3 reads CASSNYRSDFPKNIQYF. The CDR3 DNA sequence: TGTGCCAGCAGCAACTATCGCAGCGACTTCCCCAAAAACATTCAGTACTTC.

This chain joins TRBV9 and TRBJ2-7, with 9 bases aligning to TRBD2. The CDR3 length is 16 residues. Per the germline V gene, CDR1 is SGDLS and CDR2 is YYNGEE. V lost 3 bases to trimming and J lost 3 bases; unmatched junction nucleotides: 10. The CDR3 spells CASSAATSGQDYEQYF. In DNA form, the CDR3 reads TGTGCCAGCAGCGCTGCAACTAGCGGGCAGGACTACGAGCAGTACTTC.

This chain connects TRBV2 to TRBJ2-6; 11 bases map to TRBD1. This CDR3 has 16 amino acids. Germline trimming cut 6 bases from V and 4 bases from J; bases unmatched to any gene: 5. Per the germline V gene, CDR1 is SNHLY and CDR2 is FYNNEI. The CDR3 spells CASRGTGGPGANVLTF. CDR3 bases: TGTGCCAGCAGGGGGACAGGGGGACCGGGGGCCAACGTCCTGACTTTC.